These T cell receptor beta chains were read from a single sample in a study of neurological immune-mediated disorders. Via MiXCR, TCRdb re-called the 5' RACE reads, giving one row per CDR3 protein. The table lists 65,000 to 85,000 distinct CDR3 sequences, more than 3% of them singletons. The sample consisted of PBMCs. The receptors originated from a woman aged 50 to 60 with multiple sclerosis. CDR3s include the opening cysteine and the closing phenylalanine or tryptophan. D genes are given only for firm matches. Clone size is given for some rows only: seen once, a few or many times, or a class if the clone is expanded.

>many|TRBV10-3|TRBJ2-2|TRBD2
TGTGCCATCAGTGACGGGACTAGCGGCCCGAACACCGGGGAGCTGTTTTTT
CAISDGTSGPNTGELFF
>-|TRBV10-1|TRBJ2-6|-
TGCGCCAGCAGTGTAGGCGGCCCCTCTGGGGCCAACGTCCTGACTTTC
CASSVGGPSGANVLTF
>many|TRBV3-1|TRBJ2-1|-
TGTGCCAGCAGCCTACTTCAAGGGGGTGAGCAGTTCTTC
CASSLLQGGEQFF
>many|TRBV5-1|TRBJ2-5|TRBD2
TGCGCCAGCAGCTTGGATAGCGGGAGAGGGGAGACCCAGTACTTC
CASSLDSGRGETQYF
>many|TRBV9|TRBJ2-1|-
TGTGCCAGCAGCGTCACAGGGGAGGGCAATGAGCAGTTCTTC
CASSVTGEGNEQFF
>many|TRBV29-1|TRBJ1-1|-
TGCAGCGTTGAGGTAGTCGACACTGAAGCTTTCTTT
CSVEVVDTEAFF
>many|TRBV6-1|TRBJ2-7|-
TGTGCCAGCAGTGAAATGGGCAGGGGTGTCGAGCAGTACTTC
CASSEMGRGVEQYF
>many|TRBV12-3/TRBV12-4|TRBJ1-2|-
TGTGCCAGCAGGGGGATGTATGGCTACACCTTC
CASRGMYGYTF
>many|TRBV5-1|TRBJ2-7|TRBD2
TGCGCCAGCAGCTTGGGTCTAGCGGGAGCGCACGAGCAGTACTTC
CASSLGLAGAHEQYF
>many|TRBV7-2|TRBJ2-5|-
TGTGCCAGCAGCTTTAACCGGCGGGAGACCCAGTACTTC
CASSFNRRETQYF
>many|TRBV6-1|TRBJ2-7|TRBD2
TGTGCCAGCAGTGAAGCTCTAGCGGGAGCCTACGAGCAGTACTTC
CASSEALAGAYEQYF
>many|TRBV20-1|TRBJ1-3|-
TGCAGTGCTTATCTACAGCGAAATTATGGAAACACCATATATTTT
CSAYLQRNYGNTIYF
>many|TRBV19|TRBJ2-2|-
TGTGCCAGTAGTATCGGGCCTTCCGCCAGGGAGCTGTTTTTT
CASSIGPSARELFF
>many|TRBV18|TRBJ1-2|-
TGTGCCAGCTCACCTCTACCGGGACTCTACCCCTCTAACTATGGCTACACCTTC
CASSPLPGLYPSNYGYTF
>many|TRBV7-2|TRBJ2-3|-
TGTGCCAGCAGTGGGGCAGATACGCAGTATTTT
CASSGADTQYF
>many|TRBV20-1|TRBJ1-2|TRBD1
TGCAGTGCTATGCGGGACAGCGAATACTATGGCTACACCTTC
CSAMRDSEYYGYTF
>many|TRBV2|TRBJ1-4|-
TGTGCCAGCAGTGAAGCGCGACAGGATGAAAAACTGTTTTTT
CASSEARQDEKLFF
>many|TRBV19|TRBJ1-4|-
TGTGCCAGTAGTACGGACTCAGGGTCGGCGAGTGAAAAACTGTTTTTT
CASSTDSGSASEKLFF
>many|TRBV20-1|TRBJ2-1|-
TGCAGTACCACAACGCGCCGCTACTCCTACAATGAGCAGTTCTTC
CSTTTRRYSYNEQFF
>many|TRBV7-9|TRBJ2-2|TRBD2
TGTGCCAGCAGTCGAGGGGGTTTTGTAGCGGGAGCTACAAAGAACACCGGGGAGCTGTTTTTT
CASSRGGFVAGATKNTGELFF
>many|TRBV20-1|TRBJ1-5|TRBD1
TGCAGTGCTAGTATACAGGGGTGGGGACTGCACCAGCCCCAGCATTTT
CSASIQGWGLHQPQHF
>many|TRBV5-1|TRBJ2-1|-
TGCGCCAGCAGCGACATCAATGAGCAGTTCTTC
CASSDINEQFF
>few|TRBV7-8|TRBJ1-1|-
TGTGCCAGCAGCTTAGCTAAAGGGGCCCCCGGGGCTGAAGCTTTCTTT
CASSLAKGAPGAEAFF
>many|TRBV5-6|TRBJ2-3|TRBD2
TGTGCCAGCAGCTTGGCATGGACTAGCGGGGCATCAGATACGCAGTATTTT
CASSLAWTSGASDTQYF
>many|TRBV5-1|TRBJ2-2|-
TGCGCCAGCACCCCTTTCGGACAGAATAACACCGGGGAGCTGTTTTTT
CASTPFGQNNTGELFF
>many|TRBV5-1|TRBJ2-1|TRBD2
TGCGCCAGCAGCTTGGTCCCCGGGGGGGCCTACAATGAGCAGTTCTTC
CASSLVPGGAYNEQFF
>many|TRBV20-1|TRBJ2-3|TRBD2
TGCAGTGCTAGAGATCCCGGACTAGCGGGAGGAGGCACGCAGTATTTT
CSARDPGLAGGGTQYF
>many|TRBV7-2|TRBJ1-1|-
TGTGCCAGCAGCGCAACCTGGGGGAACACTGAAGCTTTCTTT
CASSATWGNTEAFF
>many|TRBV18|TRBJ1-1|-
TGTGCCAGCCAACCGGACCGGGGGTACACTGAAGCTTTCTTT
CASQPDRGYTEAFF
>many|TRBV7-2|TRBJ2-3|-
TGTGCCAGCTCGCAACTGGGGGTTACGCAGTATTTT
CASSQLGVTQYF
>many|TRBV5-1|TRBJ2-1|TRBD1
TGCGCCAGCAGCTTGGCCCAAGGGGGCTTGTCCTACAATGAGCAGTTCTTC
CASSLAQGGLSYNEQFF
>many|TRBV7-2|TRBJ2-1|TRBD2
TGTGCCAGCAGCCGACCTCTAACTCTCCCTAGCGGGAGATACAATGAGCAGTTCTTC
CASSRPLTLPSGRYNEQFF
>many|TRBV5-1|TRBJ2-1|TRBD2
TGCGCCAGCAGCTTGGGGCCTAGCGGGGGGATGAATGAGCAGTTCTTC
CASSLGPSGGMNEQFF
>many|TRBV25-1|TRBJ2-7|-
TGTGCCAGCAGTGATCTTGGGAAGACAGAGCAGTACTTC
CASSDLGKTEQYF
>many|TRBV7-8|TRBJ1-1|TRBD1
TGTGCCAGCAGCTTAGAGGGGACAGGCTTCACTGAAGCTTTCTTT
CASSLEGTGFTEAFF